This section outlines one T cell receptor (beta chain) sequence together with its context. Its binding antigen is unknown. No clone much larger than this one lies a single base away; base qualities are absent. Taken from cysteine to phenylalanine, the CDR3 has 19 residues. Just the 57-base CDR3 DNA is kept, in frame starting at base 1. Separate from the roughly 650-subject first cohort, the validation cohort of around 130 subjects was the group to which the donors belonged. This record comes from a study of cytomegalovirus exposure and HLA in healthy donors (dated by TCRdb to about 2017). About the study as a whole: According to a later analysis, one platform produced both the 120 validation repertoires and the 670 or so repertoires of the first cohort. The study combined high-throughput TCR immunosequencing, statistical association of individual TCRs with disease status, and machine learning to predict cytomegalovirus infection status. Along with the roughly 670-subject first cohort, a separate validation cohort of around 120 different subjects was used. The aim of the study was to test whether cataloging public T cell receptors could identify signatures of past pathogen exposure. Study-wide findings and limitations: In a later analysis, TCRs clustered in the first cohort were found to also tend to co-occur in the 120 validation repertoires, with about 94% of cluster scores above 0. In both the original and validation cohorts, the classifier was reported to diagnose cytomegalovirus status with high specificity and sensitivity. Most TCR sequences were observed very rarely across donors, whereas some public TCRs were present in many individuals. In vitro tests confirmed that a few of the cytomegalovirus-associated TCR beta chains recognize cytomegalovirus antigens. The authors suggested that the approach could potentially be extended to other disease states and immunological phenotypes. In the study, approximately 150 TCR beta chains were listed as associated with cytomegalovirus. All 130 or so repertoires were used to score co-occurrence in the validation cohort in a later analysis, because that analysis had no HLA typing for the cohort.

Libraries came from the immunoSEQ multiplex PCR assay. Turning to the authors' computational methods: A statistical classification framework was built to diagnose cytomegalovirus status from the catalog of TCR beta chain sequences. TCRdb mirrors the immuneACCESS table, restricted to in-frame sequences. Some clones are absent from its copies; in checked studies, under half trace to an unresolved V gene, and the reason for the others is unknown. V and J calls and clone size follow that table, whereas D and trimming were derived from the DNA. The sample contains about 110,000 clones, about 94% of them found a single time. The biggest ten clones account for roughly 0.67% of the sample.

Sequencing was performed on PBMCs. The rearrangement combines TRBV7-5 with TRBJ2-2; the table's D call TRBD1 went unverified against the DNA. TRBV7-5 is an annotated pseudogene. This TCR came from a woman between 18 and 29 years old in good health and CMV-seronegative. DNA sequence: TGTGCCAGAAGCAAGAGTTTGGGACAGGGTGGTGAGGACACCGGGGAGCTGTTTTTT. Its product reads: CARSKSLGQGGEDTGELFF.